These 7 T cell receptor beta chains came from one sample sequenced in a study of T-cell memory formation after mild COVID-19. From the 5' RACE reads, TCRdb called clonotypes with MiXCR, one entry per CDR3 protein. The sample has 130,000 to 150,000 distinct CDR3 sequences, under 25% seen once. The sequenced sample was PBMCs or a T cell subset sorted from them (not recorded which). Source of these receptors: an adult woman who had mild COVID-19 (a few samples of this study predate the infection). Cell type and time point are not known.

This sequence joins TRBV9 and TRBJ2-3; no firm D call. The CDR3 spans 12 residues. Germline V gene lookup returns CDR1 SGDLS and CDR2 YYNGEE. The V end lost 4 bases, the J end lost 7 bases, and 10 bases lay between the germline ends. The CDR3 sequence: CASSPAGHTQYF. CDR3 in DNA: TGTGCCAGCAGCCCCGCAGGACATACGCAGTATTTT.

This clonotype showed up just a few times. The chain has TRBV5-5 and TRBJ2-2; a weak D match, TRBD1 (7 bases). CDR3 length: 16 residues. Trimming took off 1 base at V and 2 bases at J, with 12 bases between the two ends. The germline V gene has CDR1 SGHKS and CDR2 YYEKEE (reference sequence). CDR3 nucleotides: TGTGCCAGCAGCTTGCGACAGGGAGGTAACACCGGGGAGCTGTTTTTT. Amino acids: CASSLRQGGNTGELFF. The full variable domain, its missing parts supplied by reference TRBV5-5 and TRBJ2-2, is DAGVTQSPTHLIKTRGQQVTLRCSPISGHKSVSWYQQVLGQGPQFIFQYYEKEERGRGNFPDRFSARQFPNYSSELNVNALLLGDSALYLCASSLRQGGNTGELFFGEGSRLTVL.

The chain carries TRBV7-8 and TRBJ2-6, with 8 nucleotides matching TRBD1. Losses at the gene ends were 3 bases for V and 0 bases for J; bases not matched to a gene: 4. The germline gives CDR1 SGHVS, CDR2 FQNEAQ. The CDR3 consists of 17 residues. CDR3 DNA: TGTGCCAGCAGCTTGGGACAGGCCCTCTCTGGGGCCAACGTCCTGACTTTC. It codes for CASSLGQALSGANVLTF.

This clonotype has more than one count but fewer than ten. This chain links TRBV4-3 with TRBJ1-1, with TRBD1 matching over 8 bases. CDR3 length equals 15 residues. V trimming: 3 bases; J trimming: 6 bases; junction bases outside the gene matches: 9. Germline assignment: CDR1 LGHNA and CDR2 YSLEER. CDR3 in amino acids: CASSHGRGRGAEAFF. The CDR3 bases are TGCGCCAGCAGCCACGGCAGGGGGCGCGGCGCTGAAGCTTTCTTT.

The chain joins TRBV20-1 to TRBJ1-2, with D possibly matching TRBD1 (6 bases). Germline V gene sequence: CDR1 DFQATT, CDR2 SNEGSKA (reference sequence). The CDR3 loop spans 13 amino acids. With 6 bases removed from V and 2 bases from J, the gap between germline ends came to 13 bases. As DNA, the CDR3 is TGCAGTGCCTCGAGCGGGGGCAACTATGGCTACACCTTC. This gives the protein CSASSGGNYGYTF.

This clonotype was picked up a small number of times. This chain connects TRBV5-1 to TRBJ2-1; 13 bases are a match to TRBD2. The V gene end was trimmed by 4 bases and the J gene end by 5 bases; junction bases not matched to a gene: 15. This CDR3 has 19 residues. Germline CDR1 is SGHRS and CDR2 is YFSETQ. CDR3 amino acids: CASSPWTSGGTRTHNEQFF. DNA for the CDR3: TGCGCCAGCAGCCCCTGGACTAGCGGGGGCACTAGAACCCACAATGAGCAGTTCTTC.

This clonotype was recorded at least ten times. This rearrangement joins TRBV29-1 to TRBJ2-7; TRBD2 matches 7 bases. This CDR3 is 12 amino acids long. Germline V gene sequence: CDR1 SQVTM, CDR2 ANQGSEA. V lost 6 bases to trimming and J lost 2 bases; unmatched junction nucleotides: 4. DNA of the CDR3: TGCAGCGTAACTAGCGCTGCCTACGAGCAGTACTTC. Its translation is CSVTSAAYEQYF.